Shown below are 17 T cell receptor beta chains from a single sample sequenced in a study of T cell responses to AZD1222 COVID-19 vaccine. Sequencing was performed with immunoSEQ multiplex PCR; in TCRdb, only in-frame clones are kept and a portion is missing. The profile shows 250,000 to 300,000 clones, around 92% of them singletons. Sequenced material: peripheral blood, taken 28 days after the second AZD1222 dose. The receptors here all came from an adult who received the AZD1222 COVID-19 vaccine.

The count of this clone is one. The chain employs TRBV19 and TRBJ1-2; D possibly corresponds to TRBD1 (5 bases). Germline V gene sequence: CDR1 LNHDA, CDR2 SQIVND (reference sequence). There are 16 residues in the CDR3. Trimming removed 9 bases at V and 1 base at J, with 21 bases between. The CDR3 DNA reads TGTGCCAGCGCTGCAGGGTCCCAAAACCTTAACTATGGCTACACCTTC. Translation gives CASAAGSQNLNYGYTF.

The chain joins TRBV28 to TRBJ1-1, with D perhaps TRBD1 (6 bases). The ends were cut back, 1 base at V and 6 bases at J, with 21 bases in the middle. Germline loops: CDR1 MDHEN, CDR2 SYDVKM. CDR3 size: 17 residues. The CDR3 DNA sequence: TGTGCCAGCAGTTTATCCCGTGTGGGTCAGGGGAAGGCTGAAGCTTTCTTT. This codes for CASSLSRVGQGKAEAFF.

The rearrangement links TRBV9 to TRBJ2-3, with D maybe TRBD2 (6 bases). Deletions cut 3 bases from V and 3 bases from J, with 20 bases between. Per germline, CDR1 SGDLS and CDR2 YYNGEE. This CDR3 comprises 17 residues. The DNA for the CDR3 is TGTGCCAGCAGCGCTAGTGGAGGGATGTTAGGGACAGATACGCAGTATTTT. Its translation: CASSASGGMLGTDTQYF.

For the CDR3, the DNA is TGTGCCAGCAGCCGGGGGCTCTCTGGGGCCAACGTCCTGACTTTC. It encodes CASSRGLSGANVLTF. The chain links TRBV3-1 (or the pseudogene TRBV3-2) to TRBJ2-6, with D tentatively TRBD1 (6 bases). There are 15 residues in the CDR3. Germline V CDR1 and CDR2: LGHDT, YNNKEL (reference sequence). The V gene lost 4 bases and the J gene lost 0 bases, with 7 bases spanning the gap.

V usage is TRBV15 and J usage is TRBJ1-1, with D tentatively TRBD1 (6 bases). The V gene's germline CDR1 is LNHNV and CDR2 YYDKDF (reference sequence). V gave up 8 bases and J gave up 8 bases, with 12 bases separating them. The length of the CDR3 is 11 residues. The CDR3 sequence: CATGGGQEAFF. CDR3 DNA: TGTGCCACCGGCGGCGGACAGGAAGCTTTCTTT.

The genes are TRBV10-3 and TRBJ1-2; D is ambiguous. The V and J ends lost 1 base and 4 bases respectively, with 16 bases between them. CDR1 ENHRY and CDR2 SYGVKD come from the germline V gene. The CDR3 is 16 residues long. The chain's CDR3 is CAISELSGNRGYGYTF. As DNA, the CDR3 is TGTGCCATCAGTGAGTTGTCTGGGAACAGAGGCTATGGCTACACCTTC.

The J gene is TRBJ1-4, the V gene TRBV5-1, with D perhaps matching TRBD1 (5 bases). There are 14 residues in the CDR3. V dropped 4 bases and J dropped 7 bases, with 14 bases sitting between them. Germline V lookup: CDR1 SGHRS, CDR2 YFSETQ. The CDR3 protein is CASSTTAESEKLFF. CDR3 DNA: TGCGCCAGCAGCACGACAGCCGAGTCTGAAAAACTGTTTTTT. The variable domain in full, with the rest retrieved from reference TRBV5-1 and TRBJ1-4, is KAGVTQTPRYLIKTRGQQVTLSCSPISGHRSVSWYQQTPGQGLQFLFEYFSETQRNKGNFPGRFSGRQFSNSRSEMNVSTLELGDSALYLCASSTTAESEKLFFGSGTQLSVL.

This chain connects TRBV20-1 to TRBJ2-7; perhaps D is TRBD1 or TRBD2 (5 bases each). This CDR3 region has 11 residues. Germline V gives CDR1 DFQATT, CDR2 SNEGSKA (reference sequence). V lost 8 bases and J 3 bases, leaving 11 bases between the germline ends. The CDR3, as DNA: TGCAGTCCCCGTGGGGGCTACGAGCAGTACTTC. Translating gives CSPRGGYEQYF.

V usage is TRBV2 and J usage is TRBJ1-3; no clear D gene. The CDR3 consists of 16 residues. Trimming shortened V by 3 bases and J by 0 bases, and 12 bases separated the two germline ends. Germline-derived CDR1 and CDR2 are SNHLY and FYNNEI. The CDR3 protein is CASSESHSSSGNTIYF. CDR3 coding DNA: TGTGCCAGCAGTGAGAGTCACAGCAGCTCTGGAAACACCATATATTTT.

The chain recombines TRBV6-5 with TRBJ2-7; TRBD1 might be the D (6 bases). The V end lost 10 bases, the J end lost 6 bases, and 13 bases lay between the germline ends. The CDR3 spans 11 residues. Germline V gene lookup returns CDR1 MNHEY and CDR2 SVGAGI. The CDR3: CATDSPPEQYF. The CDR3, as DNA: TGTGCCACGGACAGCCCGCCCGAGCAGTACTTC.

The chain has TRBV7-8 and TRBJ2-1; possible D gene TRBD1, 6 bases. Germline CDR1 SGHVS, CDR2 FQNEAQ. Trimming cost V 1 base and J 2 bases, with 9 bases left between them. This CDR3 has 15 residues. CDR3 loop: CASSLEQGTYNEQFF. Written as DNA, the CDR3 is TGTGCCAGCAGCTTAGAACAGGGAACCTACAATGAGCAGTTCTTC.

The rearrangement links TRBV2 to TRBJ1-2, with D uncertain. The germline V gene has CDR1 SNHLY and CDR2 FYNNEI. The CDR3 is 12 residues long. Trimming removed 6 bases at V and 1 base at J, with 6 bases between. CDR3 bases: TGTGCCAGCAGCCTCAATAACTATGGCTACACCTTC. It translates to CASSLNNYGYTF.

The DNA of the CDR3 is TGCAGTGCTAGAGATGAAGATGGCTACACCTTC. Protein sequence: CSARDEDGYTF. The chain links TRBV20-1 to TRBJ1-2; D ambiguous. The V gene lost 0 bases and the J gene lost 6 bases, with 5 bases spanning the gap. Germline V CDR1 and CDR2: DFQATT, SNEGSKA (reference sequence). This CDR3 contains 11 residues.

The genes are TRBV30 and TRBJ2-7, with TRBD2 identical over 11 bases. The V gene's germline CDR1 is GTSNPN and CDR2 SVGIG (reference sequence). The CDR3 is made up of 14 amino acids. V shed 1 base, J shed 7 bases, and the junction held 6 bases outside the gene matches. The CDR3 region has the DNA TGTGCCTGGAGTGAGGGACTAGCGGTCTCTGAGCAGTACTTC. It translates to CAWSEGLAVSEQYF. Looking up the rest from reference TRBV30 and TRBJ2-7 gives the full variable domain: SQTIHQWPATLVQPVGSPLSLECTVEGTSNPNLYWYRQAAGRGLQLLFYSVGIGQISSEVPQNLSASRPQDRQFILSSKKLLLSDSGFYLCAWSEGLAVSEQYFGPGTRLTVT.

CDR3: CASSLGQDPSYNEQFF. Written as DNA, the CDR3 is TGCGCCAGCAGCTTGGGTCAGGACCCCTCCTACAATGAGCAGTTCTTC. V usage is TRBV5-1 and J usage is TRBJ2-1, with no clear D. CDR1 is SGHRS, CDR2 YFSETQ, per germline. The V and J ends lost 0 bases and 0 bases respectively, with 10 bases between them. This CDR3 is 16 amino acids long. The entire variable domain, with the rest obtained from reference TRBV5-1 and TRBJ2-1, is as follows: KAGVTQTPRYLIKTRGQQVTLSCSPISGHRSVSWYQQTPGQGLQFLFEYFSETQRNKGNFPGRFSGRQFSNSRSEMNVSTLELGDSALYLCASSLGQDPSYNEQFFGPGTRLTVL.

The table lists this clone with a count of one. The CDR3 sequence is CASSEGFSSTDTQYF. CDR3 sequence (DNA): TGTGCCAGCAGTGAGGGGTTCTCTAGCACAGATACGCAGTATTTT. The chain couples TRBV2 to TRBJ2-3, with no clear D. CDR1 and CDR2 (germline): SNHLY, FYNNEI. Trimming cost V 3 bases and J 0 bases, with 10 bases left between them. The CDR3 spans 15 residues.

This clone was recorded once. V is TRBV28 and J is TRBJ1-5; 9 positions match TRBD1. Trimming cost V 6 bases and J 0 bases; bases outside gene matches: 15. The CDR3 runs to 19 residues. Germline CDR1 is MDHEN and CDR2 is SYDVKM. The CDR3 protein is CASRNWDRASFTSNQPQHF. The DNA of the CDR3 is TGTGCCAGCAGGAATTGGGACAGGGCTTCATTTACTAGCAATCAGCCCCAGCATTTT. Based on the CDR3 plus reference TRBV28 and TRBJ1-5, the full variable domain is DVKVTQSSRYLVKRTGEKVFLECVQDMDHENMFWYRQDPGLGLRLIYFSYDVKMKEKGDIPEGYSVSREKKERFSLILESASTNQTSMYLCASRNWDRASFTSNQPQHFGDGTRLSIL.